This is a list of T cell receptor beta chains from one sample in a study of T cells in Graves' hyperthyroidism and ophthalmopathy. TCRdb reprocessed the multiplex PCR reads via MiXCR and lists one record per CDR3 protein. The sample lists 300,000 to 450,000 distinct CDR3 sequences; roughly 14% were seen once. The specimen was blood. The receptors stem from an older woman with Graves' hyperthyroidism. Each CDR3 is given with its conserved first and last residue. Each record gives: V gene, J gene, clone size, D gene, CDR3 protein, CDR3 DNA. The D gene is left open where the match is weak. Size is stated for part of the rows, as once, few or many counts, or as a class when the clone is expanded.

V: TRBV5-1
J: TRBJ2-7
size: many
D: NA
CDR3: CASSPSPVRLPFYEQYF
DNA: TGCGCCAGCAGCCCTTCCCCCGTCCGACTTCCCTTCTACGAGCAGTACTTC

V: TRBV29-1
J: TRBJ2-3
size: many
D: TRBD2
CDR3: CSVGSLAGPTTDTQYF
DNA: TGCAGCGTTGGGTCCCTAGCGGGCCCAACCACAGATACGCAGTATTTT

V: TRBV7-3
J: TRBJ2-3
size: few
D: TRBD2
CDR3: CASSQVAGLAGGTVTQYF
DNA: TGCGCCAGCAGCCAAGTGGCGGGACTAGCGGGAGGTACGGTTACGCAGTATTTT

V: TRBV6-4
J: TRBJ2-5
size: NA
D: NA
CDR3: CASRGAEETQYF
DNA: TGTGCCAGCAGGGGAGCAGAAGAGACCCAGTACTTC

V: TRBV5-1
J: TRBJ2-7
size: NA
D: TRBD2
CDR3: CASSFVTSGSPYEQYF
DNA: TGTGCCAGCAGCTTCGTTACTAGCGGGAGTCCCTACGAGCAGTACTTC

V: TRBV6-5
J: TRBJ2-5
size: many
D: NA
CDR3: CASSYSGGREETQYF
DNA: TGTGCCAGCAGTTACTCGGGGGGGCGTGAAGAGACCCAGTACTTC

V: TRBV20-1
J: TRBJ2-3
size: many
D: TRBD2
CDR3: CSAPGTSGSTAMGDTQYF
DNA: TGCAGTGCTCCCGGGACTAGCGGGAGTACGGCCATGGGGGATACGCAGTATTTT

V: TRBV30
J: TRBJ1-1
size: NA
D: NA
CDR3: CAWGRQNTEAFF
DNA: TGTGCCTGGGGCCGGCAGAACACTGAAGCTTTCTTT

V: TRBV7-9
J: TRBJ2-7
size: many
D: NA
CDR3: CASSLRGGIPQQYF
DNA: TGTGCCAGCAGCTTAAGGGGCGGGATCCCTCAGCAGTACTTC

V: TRBV13
J: TRBJ2-3
size: many
D: TRBD1
CDR3: CASSLGTTGGGADTQYF
DNA: TGTGCCAGCAGCTTAGGGACGACAGGGGGCGGCGCAGATACGCAGTATTTT

V: TRBV5-4
J: TRBJ1-6
size: NA
D: TRBD1
CDR3: CASSLGQGFSPLHF
DNA: TGTGCCAGCAGCTTGGGACAGGGGTTCTCACCCCTCCACTTT

V: TRBV15
J: TRBJ2-2
size: many
D: NA
CDR3: CATSGPTGTSTGELFF
DNA: TGTGCCACCAGCGGGCCAACAGGGACCTCCACCGGGGAGCTGTTTTTT

V: TRBV7-3
J: TRBJ1-2
size: many
D: NA
CDR3: CASSSFPGGNYGYTF
DNA: TGTGCCAGCAGCTCCTTCCCGGGGGGTAACTATGGCTACACCTTC

V: TRBV10-3
J: TRBJ1-6
size: NA
D: NA
CDR3: CAIAQDQGSPLHF
DNA: TGTGCCATCGCGCAGGACCAGGGTTCACCCCTCCACTTT

V: TRBV27
J: TRBJ1-2
size: many
D: NA
CDR3: CASSPRGGLYGYTF
DNA: TGTGCCAGCAGTCCCCGGGGGGGTCTCTATGGCTACACCTTC

V: TRBV5-1
J: TRBJ1-1
size: NA
D: NA
CDR3: CASSFEGGGTEAFF
DNA: TGCGCCAGCAGCTTCGAGGGAGGAGGCACTGAAGCTTTCTTT

V: TRBV15
J: TRBJ2-7
size: few
D: TRBD2
CDR3: CATSRVRDAGGSHEQYF
DNA: TGTGCCACCAGCAGAGTCCGGGACGCGGGGGGGAGTCACGAGCAGTACTTC

V: TRBV5-1
J: TRBJ1-1
size: many
D: NA
CDR3: CASSLASRSTEAFF
DNA: TGCGCCAGCAGCTTGGCCTCGAGGTCCACTGAAGCTTTCTTT

V: TRBV7-8
J: TRBJ2-7
size: many
D: TRBD1
CDR3: CASSRTGDTYYEQYF
DNA: TGTGCCAGCAGCCGAACAGGGGACACCTATTACGAGCAGTACTTC

V: TRBV6-2/TRBV6-3
J: TRBJ2-7
size: few
D: NA
CDR3: CASQRPPGQQYF
DNA: TGTGCCAGCCAGCGCCCCCCAGGGCAGCAGTACTTC

V: TRBV29-1
J: TRBJ2-7
size: few
D: TRBD2
CDR3: CSAAGREGSYEQYF
DNA: TGCAGCGCCGCGGGGCGGGAGGGCTCCTACGAGCAGTACTTC

V: TRBV29-1
J: TRBJ1-5
size: few
D: TRBD1
CDR3: CSVEETGLTNQPQHF
DNA: TGCAGCGTTGAGGAGACAGGGTTAACCAATCAGCCCCAGCATTTT

V: TRBV2
J: TRBJ1-1
size: many
D: NA
CDR3: CASSAGENTEAFF
DNA: TGTGCCAGCAGTGCAGGGGAGAACACTGAAGCTTTCTTT

V: TRBV9
J: TRBJ2-3
size: NA
D: NA
CDR3: CASSVGWAGKDTQYF
DNA: TGTGCCAGCAGCGTTGGCTGGGCAGGGAAAGATACGCAGTATTTT

V: TRBV2
J: TRBJ2-7
size: many
D: TRBD1
CDR3: CASTVAGGDYEQYF
DNA: TGTGCCAGCACCGTGGCAGGGGGCGATTACGAGCAGTACTTC

V: TRBV10-3
J: TRBJ2-5
size: few
D: TRBD1
CDR3: CAISNTGAIETQYF
DNA: TGTGCCATCAGTAATACAGGGGCGATAGAGACCCAGTACTTC

V: TRBV18
J: TRBJ2-6
size: few
D: NA
CDR3: CASLNRTASSGANVLTF
DNA: TGTGCCAGCCTCAACAGGACAGCCTCCTCTGGGGCCAACGTCCTGACTTTC

V: TRBV7-4
J: TRBJ2-1
size: many
D: TRBD2
CDR3: CASSYVGGASGNYNEQFF
DNA: TGTGCCAGCAGCTATGTAGGGGGAGCTAGCGGGAACTACAATGAGCAGTTCTTC

V: TRBV18
J: TRBJ1-1
size: many
D: NA
CDR3: CASSPLDSRNTEAFF
DNA: TGTGCCAGCTCACCCCTGGACAGTAGGAACACTGAAGCTTTCTTT

V: TRBV28
J: TRBJ1-5
size: NA
D: NA
CDR3: CASNIHSTAQPQHF
DNA: TGTGCCAGCAACATTCACTCGACAGCTCAGCCCCAGCATTTT

V: TRBV5-1
J: TRBJ2-7
size: few
D: TRBD1
CDR3: CASKQGAGFEQYF
DNA: TGCGCCAGCAAACAGGGGGCTGGTTTTGAGCAGTACTTC

V: TRBV7-9
J: TRBJ2-7
size: many
D: NA
CDR3: CASGGRERYEQYF
DNA: TGTGCCAGTGGGGGCAGGGAAAGGTACGAGCAGTACTTC

V: TRBV12-3/TRBV12-4
J: TRBJ2-7
size: once
D: NA
CDR3: CASSSDAVYEQYF
DNA: TGTGCCAGCAGTTCGGACGCCGTCTACGAGCAGTACTTC

V: TRBV30
J: TRBJ2-7
size: many
D: TRBD1
CDR3: CAWSTGGSSYEQYF
DNA: TGTGCCTGGAGTACAGGGGGGAGCTCCTACGAGCAGTACTTC

V: TRBV7-8
J: TRBJ1-1
size: many
D: TRBD1
CDR3: CASSIRQGVTEAFF
DNA: TGTGCCAGCAGCATACGACAGGGAGTCACTGAAGCTTTCTTT

V: TRBV20-1
J: TRBJ1-5
size: NA
D: TRBD1
CDR3: CSASQGAQQPQHF
DNA: TGCAGTGCATCACAGGGGGCCCAGCAGCCCCAGCATTTT

V: TRBV7-6
J: TRBJ2-7
size: many
D: NA
CDR3: CASSKTGSSYEQYF
DNA: TGTGCCAGCAGCAAAACAGGGTCCTCCTACGAGCAGTACTTC

V: TRBV20-1
J: TRBJ2-3
size: many
D: TRBD2
CDR3: CSAYLAGEDVTDTQYF
DNA: TGCAGTGCTTACCTAGCGGGAGAGGATGTCACAGATACGCAGTATTTT

V: TRBV18
J: TRBJ2-3
size: many
D: NA
CDR3: CASSLGPRFQLTDTQYF
DNA: TGTGCCAGCTCGCTCGGGCCACGATTTCAATTAACAGATACGCAGTATTTT

V: TRBV28
J: TRBJ2-1
size: many
D: TRBD2
CDR3: CASSSTSGIIEFF
DNA: TGTGCCAGCAGTTCAACTAGCGGGATTATTGAGTTCTTC

V: TRBV9
J: TRBJ2-3
size: many
D: TRBD2
CDR3: CASSDIAGEQYF
DNA: TGTGCCAGCAGCGATATAGCGGGAGAGCAGTATTTT

V: TRBV24-1
J: TRBJ2-2
size: many
D: NA
CDR3: CATSDSVGGTGELFF
DNA: TGTGCCACCAGTGATAGCGTTGGAGGGACCGGGGAGCTGTTTTTT

V: TRBV7-9
J: TRBJ2-2
size: few
D: TRBD2
CDR3: CASSSSFGRATNPELFF
DNA: TGTGCCAGCAGCTCCTCTTTCGGGAGGGCGACCAATCCGGAGCTGTTTTTT

V: TRBV7-8
J: TRBJ2-3
size: many
D: NA
CDR3: CASSLRGLRGLTDTQYF
DNA: TGTGCCAGCAGCTTACGAGGACTCCGGGGACTCACAGATACGCAGTATTTT

V: TRBV12-3/TRBV12-4
J: TRBJ2-5
size: many
D: TRBD2
CDR3: CASSLSLAGQETQYF
DNA: TGTGCCAGCAGTTTGTCACTAGCGGGGCAAGAGACCCAGTACTTC

V: TRBV3-1
J: TRBJ2-2
size: NA
D: TRBD2
CDR3: CASSPRPESGRGNGELFF
DNA: TGTGCCAGCAGCCCCCGCCCCGAAAGCGGGAGAGGGAACGGGGAGCTGTTTTTT

V: TRBV6-1
J: TRBJ2-7
size: many
D: NA
CDR3: CASRVNVAIAYEQYF
DNA: TGTGCCAGCAGAGTAAATGTGGCTATTGCCTACGAGCAGTACTTC

V: TRBV30
J: TRBJ2-5
size: many
D: NA
CDR3: CAWKRTTQETQYF
DNA: TGTGCCTGGAAAAGGACAACACAAGAGACCCAGTACTTC

V: TRBV12-3/TRBV12-4
J: TRBJ1-3
size: many
D: TRBD1
CDR3: CASRGQTESSGNTIYF
DNA: TGTGCCAGCAGGGGACAGACCGAGAGCTCTGGAAACACCATATATTTT

V: TRBV29-1
J: TRBJ1-1
size: NA
D: NA
CDR3: CSALFGTEAFF
DNA: TGCAGCGCCCTATTTGGGACTGAAGCTTTCTTT

V: TRBV12-3/TRBV12-4
J: TRBJ2-5
size: many
D: TRBD2
CDR3: CASTRSGLAGGETQYF
DNA: TGTGCCAGCACCCGGTCGGGACTAGCGGGAGGAGAGACCCAGTACTTC

V: TRBV10-3
J: TRBJ1-1
size: NA
D: TRBD1
CDR3: CAIKGVGTGAMGKAFF
DNA: TGTGCCATCAAGGGTGTCGGGACAGGGGCTATGGGGAAAGCTTTCTTT

V: TRBV6-1
J: TRBJ2-7
size: many
D: TRBD1
CDR3: CASNPPGQGYEQYF
DNA: TGTGCCAGCAACCCTCCGGGACAGGGTTACGAGCAGTACTTC